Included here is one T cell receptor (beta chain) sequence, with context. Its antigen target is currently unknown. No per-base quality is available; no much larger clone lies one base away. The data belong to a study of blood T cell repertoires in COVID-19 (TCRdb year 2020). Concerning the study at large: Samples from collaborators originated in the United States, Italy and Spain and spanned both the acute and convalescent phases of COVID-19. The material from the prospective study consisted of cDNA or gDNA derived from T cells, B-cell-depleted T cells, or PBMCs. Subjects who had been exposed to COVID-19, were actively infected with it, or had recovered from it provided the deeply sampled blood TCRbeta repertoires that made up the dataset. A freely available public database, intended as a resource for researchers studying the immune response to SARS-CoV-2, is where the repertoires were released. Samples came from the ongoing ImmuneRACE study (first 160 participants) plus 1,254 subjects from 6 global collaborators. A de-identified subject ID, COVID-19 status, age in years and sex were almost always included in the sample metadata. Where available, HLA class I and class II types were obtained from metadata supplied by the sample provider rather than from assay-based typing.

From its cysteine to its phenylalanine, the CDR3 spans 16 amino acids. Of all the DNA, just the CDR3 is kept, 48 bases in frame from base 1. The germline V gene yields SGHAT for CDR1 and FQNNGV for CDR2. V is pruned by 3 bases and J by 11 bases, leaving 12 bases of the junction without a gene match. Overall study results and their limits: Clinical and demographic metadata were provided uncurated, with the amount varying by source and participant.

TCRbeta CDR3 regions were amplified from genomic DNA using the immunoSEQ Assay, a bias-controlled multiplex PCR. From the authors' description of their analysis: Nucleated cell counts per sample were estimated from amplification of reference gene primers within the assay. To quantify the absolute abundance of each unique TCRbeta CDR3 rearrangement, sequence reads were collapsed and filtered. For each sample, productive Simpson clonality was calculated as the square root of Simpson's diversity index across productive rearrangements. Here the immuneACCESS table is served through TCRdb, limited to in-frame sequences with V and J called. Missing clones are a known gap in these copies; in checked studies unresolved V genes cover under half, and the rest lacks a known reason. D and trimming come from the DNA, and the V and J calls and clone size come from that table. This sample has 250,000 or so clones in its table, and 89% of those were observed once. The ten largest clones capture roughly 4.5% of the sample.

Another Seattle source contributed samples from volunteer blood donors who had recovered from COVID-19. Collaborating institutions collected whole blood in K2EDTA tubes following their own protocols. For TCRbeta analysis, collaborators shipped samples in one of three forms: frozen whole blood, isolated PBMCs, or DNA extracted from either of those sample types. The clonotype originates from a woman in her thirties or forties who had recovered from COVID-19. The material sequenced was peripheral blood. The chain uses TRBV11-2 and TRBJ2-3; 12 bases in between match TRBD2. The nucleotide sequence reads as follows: TGTGCCAGCAGCTTTCTAGCGGGGGGGATTTCGGGCGGGCAGTATTTT. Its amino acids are CASSFLAGGISGGQYF.